This T cell receptor beta chain appears in the sequencing data of a study of blood T cell repertoires in COVID-19. Germline loops: CDR1 MDHEN, CDR2 SYDVKM. V shed 2 bases, J shed 2 bases, and the junction held 2 bases outside the gene matches. The CDR3 consists of 15 residues. Sequenced by immunoSEQ multiplex PCR; TCRdb stores in-frame clones only, minus some. The repertoire has 130,000 to 150,000 clones, approximately 89% of them found once; the top ten carry about 1.5%. This sequence was found in a woman between 50 and 59 years old with acute or convalescent COVID-19. The rearrangement joins TRBV28 to TRBJ2-3, with 9 bases that match TRBD2. Input material: peripheral blood. In DNA form, the CDR3 reads TGTGCCAGCAGTTTAGCGGGGGGGCACACAGATACGCAGTATTTT. Amino acids: CASSLAGGHTDTQYF.